Listed here is a single TCR beta chain. What it recognizes is unknown. The sample belongs to a study of response to subunit inactivated influenza vaccine. The CDR3 is made up of 14 amino acids. Trimming removed 3 bases from V and 2 bases from J, with 10 bases in between. Germline V gene sequence: CDR1 MDHEN, CDR2 SYDVKM. TCRdb re-called the RT-PCR reads with MiXCR, one entry per CDR3 protein. The table lists over 800,000 distinct CDR3 sequences, less than 25% of them singletons. Study results and caveats: After each seasonal influenza vaccination, few new T cells are recruited, the authors suggested.

The source was PBMCs from blood, collected around 5 days after vaccination. This clonotype was sampled from a man in his fifties who received an inactivated influenza vaccine. This chain connects TRBV28 to TRBJ2-5; D call uncertain. The CDR3 region is CASSLYVAQETQYF. The CDR3 region has the DNA TGTGCCAGCAGTTTGTATGTGGCTCAAGAGACCCAGTACTTC.